One sample yielded the 2 T cell receptor beta chains listed below, sequenced in a study of CD8+CD57+ T cells in acquired aplastic anemia. The study profiled TCR beta VDJ and CDR3 using genomic DNA as template. TCRdb processed the reads anew with MiXCR; each CDR3 protein has one entry. The sample gives about 150,000 distinct CDR3 sequences, 41% of which show up once; roughly 8.1% is in the top ten. The material sequenced was sorted CD4+, CD8+, or CD8+CD57+ T cells (not recorded which) from PBMCs. These receptor sequences come from a human donor in good health, serving as a control.

This clonotype was detected many times. This chain joins TRBV3-1 and TRBJ1-6; D is unclear. CDR1 and CDR2 from the germline V gene are LGHDT and YNNKEL (reference sequence). The CDR3 length is 14 residues. The V gene lost 0 bases and the J gene lost 6 bases, with 6 bases spanning the gap. The CDR3 protein is CASSQDRSNSPLHF. CDR3 nucleotides: TGTGCCAGCAGCCAAGACAGGTCTAATTCACCCCTCCACTTT.

At least ten counts were recorded for this clonotype. The V call is TRBV7-9, the J call TRBJ1-2; D not certain. The CDR3 contains 16 residues. Trimming shortened V by 2 bases and J by 4 bases, and 17 bases separated the two germline ends. Germline CDR1 reads SEHNR; CDR2 reads FQNEAQ (reference sequence). CDR3 amino acids: CASSLSGLGFGYGYTF. The CDR3 nucleotides read TGTGCCAGCAGCTTATCTGGGCTGGGGTTCGGCTATGGCTACACCTTC.